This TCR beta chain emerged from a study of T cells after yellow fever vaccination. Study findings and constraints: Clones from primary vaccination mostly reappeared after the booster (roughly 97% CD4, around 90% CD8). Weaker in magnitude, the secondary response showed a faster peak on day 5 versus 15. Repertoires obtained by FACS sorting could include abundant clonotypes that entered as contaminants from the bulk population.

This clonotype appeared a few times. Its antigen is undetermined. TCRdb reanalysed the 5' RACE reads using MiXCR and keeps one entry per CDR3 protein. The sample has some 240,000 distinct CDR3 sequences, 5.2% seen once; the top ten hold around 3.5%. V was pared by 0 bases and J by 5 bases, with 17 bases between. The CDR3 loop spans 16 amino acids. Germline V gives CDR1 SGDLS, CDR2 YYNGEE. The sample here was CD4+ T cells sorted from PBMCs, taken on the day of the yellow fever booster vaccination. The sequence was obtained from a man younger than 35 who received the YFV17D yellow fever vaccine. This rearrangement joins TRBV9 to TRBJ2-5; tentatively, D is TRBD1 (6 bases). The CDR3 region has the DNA TGTGCCAGCAGCGTAGCCGGGGACACTCTGGGGGAGACCCAGTACTTC. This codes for CASSVAGDTLGETQYF.